This T cell receptor (beta chain) was sequenced in a study of T cells in Graves' hyperthyroidism and ophthalmopathy. V was pared by 1 base and J by 5 bases, with 3 bases of the junction left unmatched. Germline V gene lookup returns CDR1 SGHDN and CDR2 FVKESK. The CDR3 contains 16 residues. RNA transcripts gave rise to amplified TCR beta CDR3 regions. First-round RT-PCR of the TCR CDR3 relied on the HTBI primer set. Each CDR3 protein is one row after TCRdb ran MiXCR on the multiplex PCR reads. The table shows 650,000 to 800,000 distinct CDR3 sequences, with roughly 46% occurring only once. Sequenced: peripheral blood or thyroid tissue (not recorded which). This receptor was obtained from an adult man with Graves' disease, either hyperthyroidism or ophthalmopathy (not recorded which). The rearrangement uses TRBV14 and TRBJ2-2; 11 bases align to TRBD2. The CDR3 spells CASSQVLAGGTGELFF. The CDR3 bases are TGTGCCAGCAGCCAAGTCCTAGCGGGAGGAACCGGGGAGCTGTTTTTT.